This T cell receptor (beta chain) was identified in a study of blood T cell repertoires in COVID-19. Background on the study: Sites across the United States, Italy and Spain contributed samples from acute and convalescent COVID-19. Nucleic acid was either cDNA or gDNA, and it came from T cells, B-cell-depleted T cells, or PBMCs.

With V trimmed by 0 bases and J by 0 bases, 7 bases remained unmatched. In germline, CDR1 is SGDLS, CDR2 YYNGEE. The CDR3 contains 18 residues. In the original processing: Scientists estimated how many nucleated cells there were by amplifying reference gene primers. Some clones are missing from TCRdb's copy, which holds only in-frame ones; the method was immunoSEQ multiplex PCR. The V and J calls and clone size are taken from that table; D and trimming were inferred from the DNA. This sample has over 70,000 clones, with around nine tenths found just once. The rearrangement uses TRBV9 and TRBJ2-3, with 10 nucleotides matching TRBD1. The clonotype comes from a human donor in a cohort sampled during active COVID-19. Sequencing was carried out using peripheral blood. The CDR3 DNA follows: TGTGCCAGCAGCGTAGCTGAGGGACAGGGGTATAGCACAGATACGCAGTATTTT. Its protein product is CASSVAEGQGYSTDTQYF.